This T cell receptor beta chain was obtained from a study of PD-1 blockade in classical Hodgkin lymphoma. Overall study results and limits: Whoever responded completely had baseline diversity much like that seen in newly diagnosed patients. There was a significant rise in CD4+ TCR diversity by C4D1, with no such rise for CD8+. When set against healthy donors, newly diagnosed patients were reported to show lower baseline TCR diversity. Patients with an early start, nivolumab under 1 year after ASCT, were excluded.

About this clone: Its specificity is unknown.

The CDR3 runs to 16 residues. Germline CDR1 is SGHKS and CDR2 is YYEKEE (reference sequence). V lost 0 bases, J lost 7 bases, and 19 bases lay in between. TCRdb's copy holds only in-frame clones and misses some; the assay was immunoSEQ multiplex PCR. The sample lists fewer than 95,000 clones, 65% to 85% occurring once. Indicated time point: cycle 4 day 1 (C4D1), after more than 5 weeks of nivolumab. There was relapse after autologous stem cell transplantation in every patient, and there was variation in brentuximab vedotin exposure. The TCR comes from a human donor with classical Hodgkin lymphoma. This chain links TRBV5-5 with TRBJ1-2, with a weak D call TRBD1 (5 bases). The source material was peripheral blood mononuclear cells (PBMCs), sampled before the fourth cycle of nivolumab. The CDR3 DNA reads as TGTGCCAGCAGCTTGGTGGGGACCCCGCGCATCAGTGGCTACACCTTC. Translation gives CASSLVGTPRISGYTF.